This T cell receptor (beta chain) comes out of a study of molecular identifiers for immune sequencing clone quantification. Study-wide results and caveats: Molecules of identical TCR sharing a barcode could underestimate highly expanded clone sizes.

At least ten counts were recorded for this clonotype. The antigen is unknown. Isolation of naive CD8 T cells was achieved by sorting on a CD8+CD4-CCR7+CD45RA+ phenotype. TCRdb redid the calling of the PCR reads with MiXCR, one entry per CDR3 protein. The table lists about half a million distinct CDR3 sequences, about a fifth of them singletons, with 0.7% to 0.95% in the top ten. CDR1 and CDR2 from the germline V gene are MNHEY and SVGEGT. The CDR3 runs 12 residues. With 0 bases removed from V and 7 bases from J, the gap between germline ends came to 7 bases. The sample consisted of naive CD8+ T cells from blood, with Jurkat cell RNA spiked in. Subset indicated: FACS-sorted CD8+CD4-CCR7+CD45RA+ naive T cells. The chain recombines TRBV6-2 or TRBV6-3 with TRBJ2-7, with D perhaps matching TRBD1 (6 bases). The sequence came from a human donor in good health. Some libraries in this study had Jurkat cell RNA spiked in. CDR3 sequence (DNA): TGTGCCAGCAGTTACTCGGGACAAGAGCAGTACTTC. Protein sequence: CASSYSGQEQYF.